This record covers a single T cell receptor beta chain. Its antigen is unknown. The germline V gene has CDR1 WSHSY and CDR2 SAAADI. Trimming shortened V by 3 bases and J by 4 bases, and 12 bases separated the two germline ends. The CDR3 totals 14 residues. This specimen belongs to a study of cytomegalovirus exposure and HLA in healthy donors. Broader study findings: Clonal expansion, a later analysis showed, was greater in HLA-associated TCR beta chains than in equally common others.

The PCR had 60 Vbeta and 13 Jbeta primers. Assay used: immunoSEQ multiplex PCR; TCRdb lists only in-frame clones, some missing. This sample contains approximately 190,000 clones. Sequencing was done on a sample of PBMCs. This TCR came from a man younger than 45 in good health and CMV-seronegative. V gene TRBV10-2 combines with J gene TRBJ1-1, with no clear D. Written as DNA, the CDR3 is TGCGCCAGCAGTGACTCGGCAGGCCGCACTGAAGCTTTCTTT. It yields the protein CASSDSAGRTEAFF.